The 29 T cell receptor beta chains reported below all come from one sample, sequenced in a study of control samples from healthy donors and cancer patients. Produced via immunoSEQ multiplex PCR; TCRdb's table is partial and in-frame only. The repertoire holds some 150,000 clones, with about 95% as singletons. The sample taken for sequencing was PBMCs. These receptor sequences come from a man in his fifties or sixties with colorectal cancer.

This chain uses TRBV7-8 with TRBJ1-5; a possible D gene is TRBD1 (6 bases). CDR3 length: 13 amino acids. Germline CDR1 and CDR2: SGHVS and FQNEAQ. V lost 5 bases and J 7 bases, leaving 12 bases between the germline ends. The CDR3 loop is CASSRDKGQPQHF. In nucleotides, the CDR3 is TGTGCCAGCAGCCGGGACAAAGGGCAGCCCCAGCATTTT. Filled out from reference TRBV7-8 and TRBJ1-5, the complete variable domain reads GAGVSQSPRYKVAKRGQDVALRCDPISGHVSLFWYQQALGQGPEFLTYFQNEAQLDKSGLPSDRFFAERPEGSVSTLKIQRTQQEDSAVYLCASSRDKGQPQHFGDGTRLSIL.

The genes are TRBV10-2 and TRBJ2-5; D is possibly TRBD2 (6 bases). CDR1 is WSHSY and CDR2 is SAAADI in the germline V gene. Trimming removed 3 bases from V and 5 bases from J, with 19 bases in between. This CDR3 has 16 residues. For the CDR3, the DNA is TGCGCCAGCAGTGACCCGGTGGGGGGACCGGATGAGACCCAGTACTTC. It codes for CASSDPVGGPDETQYF.

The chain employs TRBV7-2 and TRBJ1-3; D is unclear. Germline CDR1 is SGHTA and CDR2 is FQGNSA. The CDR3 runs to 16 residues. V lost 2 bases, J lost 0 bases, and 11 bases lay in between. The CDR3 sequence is CASSLHPGRSGNTIYF. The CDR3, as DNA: TGTGCCAGCAGCTTACATCCAGGACGCTCTGGAAACACCATATATTTT.

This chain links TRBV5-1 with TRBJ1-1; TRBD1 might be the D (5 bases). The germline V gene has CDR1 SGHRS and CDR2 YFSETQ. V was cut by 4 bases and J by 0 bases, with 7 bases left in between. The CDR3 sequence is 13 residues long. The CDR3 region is CASSKGLNTEAFF. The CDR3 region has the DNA TGCGCCAGCAGCAAGGGGTTGAACACTGAAGCTTTCTTT.

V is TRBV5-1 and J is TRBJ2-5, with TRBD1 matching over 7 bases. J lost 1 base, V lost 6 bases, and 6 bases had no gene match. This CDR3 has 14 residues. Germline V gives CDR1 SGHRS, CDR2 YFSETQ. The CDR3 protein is CASNPGTAQETQYF. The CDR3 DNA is TGCGCCAGCAACCCCGGGACAGCCCAAGAGACCCAGTACTTC.

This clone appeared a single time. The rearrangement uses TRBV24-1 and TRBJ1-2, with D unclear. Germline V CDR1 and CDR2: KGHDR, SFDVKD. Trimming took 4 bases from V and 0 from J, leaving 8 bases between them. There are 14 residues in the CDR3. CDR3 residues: CATSDPGTNYGYTF. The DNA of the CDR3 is TGTGCCACCAGTGACCCGGGGACTAACTATGGCTACACCTTC.

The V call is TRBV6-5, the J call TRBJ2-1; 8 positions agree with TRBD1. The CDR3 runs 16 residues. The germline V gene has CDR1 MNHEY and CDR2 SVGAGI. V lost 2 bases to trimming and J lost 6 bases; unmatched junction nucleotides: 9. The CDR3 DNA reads TGTGCCAGCAGTTACCGGATGACAGGGGTCTTCAATGAGCAGTTCTTC. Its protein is CASSYRMTGVFNEQFF.

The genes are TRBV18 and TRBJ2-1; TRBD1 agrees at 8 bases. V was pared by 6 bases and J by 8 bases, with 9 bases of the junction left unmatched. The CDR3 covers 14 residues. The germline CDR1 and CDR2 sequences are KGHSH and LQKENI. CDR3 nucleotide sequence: TGTGCCAGCTCCGGGCAGGGGGCGCGGGATGAGCAGTTCTTC. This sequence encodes CASSGQGARDEQFF. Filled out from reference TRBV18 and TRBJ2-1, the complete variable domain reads NAGVMQNPRHLVRRRGQEARLRCSPMKGHSHVYWYRQLPEEGLKFMVYLQKENIIDESGMPKERFSAEFPKEGPSILRIQQVVRGDSAAYFCASSGQGARDEQFFGPGTRLTVL.

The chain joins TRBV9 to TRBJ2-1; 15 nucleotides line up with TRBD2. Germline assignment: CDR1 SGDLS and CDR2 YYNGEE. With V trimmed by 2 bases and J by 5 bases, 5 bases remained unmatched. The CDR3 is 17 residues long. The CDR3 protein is CASSVGTSGGIDNEQFF. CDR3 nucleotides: TGTGCCAGCAGCGTGGGGACTAGCGGGGGGATCGACAATGAGCAGTTCTTC.

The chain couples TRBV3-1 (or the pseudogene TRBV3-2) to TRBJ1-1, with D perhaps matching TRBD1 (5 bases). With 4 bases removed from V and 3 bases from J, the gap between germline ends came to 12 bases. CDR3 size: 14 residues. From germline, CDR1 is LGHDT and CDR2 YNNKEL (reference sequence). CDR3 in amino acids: CASSLTEGDTEAFF. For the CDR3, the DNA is TGTGCCAGCAGCCTCACGGAAGGGGACACTGAAGCTTTCTTT.

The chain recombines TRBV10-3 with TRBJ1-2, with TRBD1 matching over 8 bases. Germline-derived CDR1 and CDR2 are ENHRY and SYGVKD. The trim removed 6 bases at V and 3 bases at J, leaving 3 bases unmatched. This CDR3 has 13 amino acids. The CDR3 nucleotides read TGTGCCATCAGCCCAGGGGGCGACTATGGCTACACCTTC. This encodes CAISPGGDYGYTF.

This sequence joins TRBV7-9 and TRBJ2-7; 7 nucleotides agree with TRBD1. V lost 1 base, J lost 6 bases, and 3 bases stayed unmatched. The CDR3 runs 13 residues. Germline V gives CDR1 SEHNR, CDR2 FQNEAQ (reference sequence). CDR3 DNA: TGTGCCAGCAGCTTAGGGGACAGTGTCGAGCAGTACTTC. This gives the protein CASSLGDSVEQYF. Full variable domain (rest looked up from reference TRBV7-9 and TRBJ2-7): DTGVSQNPRHKITKRGQNVTFRCDPISEHNRLYWYRQTLGQGPEFLTYFQNEAQLEKSRLLSDRFSAERPKGSFSTLEIQRTEQGDSAMYLCASSLGDSVEQYFGPGTRLTVT.

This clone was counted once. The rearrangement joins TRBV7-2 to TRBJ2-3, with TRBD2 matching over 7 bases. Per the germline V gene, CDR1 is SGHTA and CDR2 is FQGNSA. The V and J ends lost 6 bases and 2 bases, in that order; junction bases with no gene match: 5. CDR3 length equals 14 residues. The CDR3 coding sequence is TGTGCCAGCAGGCCCAGGGACTACACAGATACGCAGTATTTT. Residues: CASRPRDYTDTQYF.

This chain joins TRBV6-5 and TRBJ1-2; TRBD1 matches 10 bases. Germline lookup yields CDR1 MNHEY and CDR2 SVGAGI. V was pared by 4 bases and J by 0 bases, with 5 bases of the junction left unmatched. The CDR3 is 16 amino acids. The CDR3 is CASSLRQGAANYGYTF. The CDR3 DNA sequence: TGTGCCAGCAGTTTGAGACAGGGGGCTGCTAACTATGGCTACACCTTC.

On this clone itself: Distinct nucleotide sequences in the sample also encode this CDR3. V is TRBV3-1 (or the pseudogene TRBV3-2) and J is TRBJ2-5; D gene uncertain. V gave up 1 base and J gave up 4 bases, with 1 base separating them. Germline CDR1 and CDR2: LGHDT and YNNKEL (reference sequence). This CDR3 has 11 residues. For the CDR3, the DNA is TGTGCCAGCAGCCAAGGAGAGACCCAGTACTTC. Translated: CASSQGETQYF.

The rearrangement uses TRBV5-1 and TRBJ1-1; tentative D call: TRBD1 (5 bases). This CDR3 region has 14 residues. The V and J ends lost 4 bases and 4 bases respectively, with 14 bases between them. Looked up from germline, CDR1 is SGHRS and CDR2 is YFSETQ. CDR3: CASSVGRGGTEAFF. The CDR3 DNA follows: TGCGCCAGCAGCGTGGGGCGGGGGGGCACTGAAGCTTTCTTT.

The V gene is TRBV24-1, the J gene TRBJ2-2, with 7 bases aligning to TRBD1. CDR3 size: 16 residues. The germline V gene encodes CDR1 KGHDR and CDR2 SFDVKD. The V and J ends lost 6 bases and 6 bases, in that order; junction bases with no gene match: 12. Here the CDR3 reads CATSSTRAGGPGELFF. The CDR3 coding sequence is TGTGCCACCAGTTCCACCCGGGCAGGGGGACCCGGGGAGCTGTTTTTT.

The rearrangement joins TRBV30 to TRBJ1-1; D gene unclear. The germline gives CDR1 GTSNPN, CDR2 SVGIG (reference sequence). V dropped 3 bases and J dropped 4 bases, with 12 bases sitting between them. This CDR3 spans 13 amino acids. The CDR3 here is CAWRWTRATEAFF. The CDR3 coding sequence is TGTGCCTGGAGATGGACCCGGGCCACTGAAGCTTTCTTT.

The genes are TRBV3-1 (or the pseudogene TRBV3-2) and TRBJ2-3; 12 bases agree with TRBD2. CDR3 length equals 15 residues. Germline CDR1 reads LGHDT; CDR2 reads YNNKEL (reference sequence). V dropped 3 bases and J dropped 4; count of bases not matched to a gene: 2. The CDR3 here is CASSQTSGGPDTQYF. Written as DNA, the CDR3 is TGTGCCAGCAGCCAGACTAGCGGGGGTCCAGATACGCAGTATTTT.

CDR3 amino acids: CASSYRLSLPLGNTEAFF. The CDR3 DNA is TGTGCCAGCAGTTACAGGCTGAGCTTACCTCTGGGGAACACTGAAGCTTTCTTT. This chain links TRBV6-2 or TRBV6-3 with TRBJ1-1; D gene unclear. CDR3 size: 18 residues. Trimming shortened V by 2 bases and J by 1 base, and 20 bases separated the two germline ends. Looked up from germline, CDR1 is MNHEY and CDR2 is SVGEGT.

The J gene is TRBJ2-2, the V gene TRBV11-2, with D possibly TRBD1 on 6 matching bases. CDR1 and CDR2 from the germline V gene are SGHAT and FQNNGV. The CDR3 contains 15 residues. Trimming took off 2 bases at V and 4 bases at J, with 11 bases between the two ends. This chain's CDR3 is CASSLTGLGTGELFF. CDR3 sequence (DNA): TGTGCCAGCAGCTTAACAGGGTTGGGCACCGGGGAGCTGTTTTTT.

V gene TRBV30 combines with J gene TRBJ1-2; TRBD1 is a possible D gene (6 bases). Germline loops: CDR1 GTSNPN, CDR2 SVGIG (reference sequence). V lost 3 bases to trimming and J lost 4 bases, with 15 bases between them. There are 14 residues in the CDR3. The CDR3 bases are TGTGCCTGGAGCCTCCAACAGGGCAGCTATGGCTACACCTTC. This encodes CAWSLQQGSYGYTF. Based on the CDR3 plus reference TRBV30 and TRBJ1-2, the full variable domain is SQTIHQWPATLVQPVGSPLSLECTVEGTSNPNLYWYRQAAGRGLQLLFYSVGIGQISSEVPQNLSASRPQDRQFILSSKKLLLSDSGFYLCAWSLQQGSYGYTFGSGTRLTVV.

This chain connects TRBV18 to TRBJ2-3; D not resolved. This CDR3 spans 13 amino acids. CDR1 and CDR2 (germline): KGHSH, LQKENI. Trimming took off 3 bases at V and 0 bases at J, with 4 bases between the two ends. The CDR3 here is CASSPGSTDTQYF. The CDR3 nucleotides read TGTGCCAGCTCACCGGGCAGCACAGATACGCAGTATTTT.

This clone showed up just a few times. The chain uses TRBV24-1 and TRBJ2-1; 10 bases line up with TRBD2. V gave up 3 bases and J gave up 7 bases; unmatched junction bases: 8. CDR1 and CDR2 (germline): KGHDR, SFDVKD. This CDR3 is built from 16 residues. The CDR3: CATSDPAGGPKNEQFF. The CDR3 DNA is TGTGCCACCAGTGATCCAGCGGGGGGGCCCAAAAATGAGCAGTTCTTC.

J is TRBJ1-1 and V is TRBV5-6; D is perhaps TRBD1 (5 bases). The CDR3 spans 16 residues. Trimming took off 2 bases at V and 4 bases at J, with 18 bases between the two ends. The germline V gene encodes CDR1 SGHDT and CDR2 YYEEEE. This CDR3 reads CASSFRGGKGSTEAFF. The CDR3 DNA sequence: TGTGCCAGCAGCTTTAGGGGAGGGAAAGGGTCCACTGAAGCTTTCTTT.

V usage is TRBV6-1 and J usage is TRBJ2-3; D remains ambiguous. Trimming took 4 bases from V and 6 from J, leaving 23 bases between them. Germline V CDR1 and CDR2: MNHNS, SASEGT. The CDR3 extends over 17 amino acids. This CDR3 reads CASSAPGVTELSDTQYF. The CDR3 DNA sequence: TGTGCCAGCAGTGCCCCGGGTGTGACCGAACTTTCGGATACGCAGTATTTT.

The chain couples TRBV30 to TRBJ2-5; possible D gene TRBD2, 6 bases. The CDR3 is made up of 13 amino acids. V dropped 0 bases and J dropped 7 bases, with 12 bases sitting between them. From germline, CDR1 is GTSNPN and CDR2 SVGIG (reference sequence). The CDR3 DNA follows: TGTGCCTGGAGTGTAGCGGAGGGGTGGACCCAGTACTTC. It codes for CAWSVAEGWTQYF. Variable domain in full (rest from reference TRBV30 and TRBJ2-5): SQTIHQWPATLVQPVGSPLSLECTVEGTSNPNLYWYRQAAGRGLQLLFYSVGIGQISSEVPQNLSASRPQDRQFILSSKKLLLSDSGFYLCAWSVAEGWTQYFGPGTRLLVL.

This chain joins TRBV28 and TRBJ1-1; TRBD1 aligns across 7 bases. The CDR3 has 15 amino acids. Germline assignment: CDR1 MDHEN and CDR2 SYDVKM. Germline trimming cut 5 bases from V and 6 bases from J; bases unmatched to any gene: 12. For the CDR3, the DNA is TGTGCCAGCAGTCCCCAGGACAGGTCTAGGTCTGAAGCTTTCTTT. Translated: CASSPQDRSRSEAFF.

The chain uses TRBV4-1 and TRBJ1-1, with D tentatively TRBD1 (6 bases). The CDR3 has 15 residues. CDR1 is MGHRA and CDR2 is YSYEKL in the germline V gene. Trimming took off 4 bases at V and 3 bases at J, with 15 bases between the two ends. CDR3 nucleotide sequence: TGCGCCAGCAGCCCGGGGGGGGCAGGCGACACTGAAGCTTTCTTT. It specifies CASSPGGAGDTEAFF.